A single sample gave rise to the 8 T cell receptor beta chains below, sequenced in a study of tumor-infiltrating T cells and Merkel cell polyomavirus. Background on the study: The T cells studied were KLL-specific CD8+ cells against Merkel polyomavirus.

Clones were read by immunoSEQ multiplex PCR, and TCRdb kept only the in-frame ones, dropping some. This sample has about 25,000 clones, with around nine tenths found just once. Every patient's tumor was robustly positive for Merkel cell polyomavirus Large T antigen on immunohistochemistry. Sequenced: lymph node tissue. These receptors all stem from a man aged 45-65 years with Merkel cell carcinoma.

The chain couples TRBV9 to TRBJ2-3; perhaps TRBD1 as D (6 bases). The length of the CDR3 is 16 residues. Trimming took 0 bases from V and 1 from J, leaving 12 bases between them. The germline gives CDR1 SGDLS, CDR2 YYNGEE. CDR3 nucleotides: TGTGCCAGCAGCGTAGACAGGGCAAGAGGCACAGATACGCAGTATTTT. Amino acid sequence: CASSVDRARGTDTQYF. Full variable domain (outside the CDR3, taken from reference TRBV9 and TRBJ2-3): DSGVTQTPKHLITATGQRVTLRCSPRSGDLSVYWYQQSLDQGLQFLIQYYNGEERAKGNILERFSAQQFPDLHSELNLSSLELGDSALYFCASSVDRARGTDTQYFGPGTRLTVL.

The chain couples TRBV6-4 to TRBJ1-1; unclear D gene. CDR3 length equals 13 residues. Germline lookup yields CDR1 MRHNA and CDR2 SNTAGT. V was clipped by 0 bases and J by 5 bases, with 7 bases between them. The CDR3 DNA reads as TGTGCCAGCAGTGACTCCATGGCAACTGAAGCTTTCTTT. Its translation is CASSDSMATEAFF.

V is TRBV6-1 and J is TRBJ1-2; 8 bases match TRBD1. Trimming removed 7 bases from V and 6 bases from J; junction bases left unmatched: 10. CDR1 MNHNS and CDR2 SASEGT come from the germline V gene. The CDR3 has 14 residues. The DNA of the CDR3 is TGTGCCAGCAAAAGGACAGGGCAATTCGATGGCTACACCTTC. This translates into CASKRTGQFDGYTF.

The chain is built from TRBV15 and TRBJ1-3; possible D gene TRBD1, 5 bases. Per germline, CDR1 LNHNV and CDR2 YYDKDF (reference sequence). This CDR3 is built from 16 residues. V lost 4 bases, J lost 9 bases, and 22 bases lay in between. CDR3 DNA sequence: TGTGCCACCAGCACCTCAAGACCGGGACTAGGGGTCACCATATATTTT. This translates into CATSTSRPGLGVTIYF.

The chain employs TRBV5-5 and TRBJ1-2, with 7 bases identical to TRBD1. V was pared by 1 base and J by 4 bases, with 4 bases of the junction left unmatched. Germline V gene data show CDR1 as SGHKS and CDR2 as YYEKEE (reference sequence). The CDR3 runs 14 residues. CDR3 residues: CASSLTDRAYGYTF. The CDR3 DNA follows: TGTGCCAGCAGCTTGACAGACAGGGCCTATGGCTACACCTTC.

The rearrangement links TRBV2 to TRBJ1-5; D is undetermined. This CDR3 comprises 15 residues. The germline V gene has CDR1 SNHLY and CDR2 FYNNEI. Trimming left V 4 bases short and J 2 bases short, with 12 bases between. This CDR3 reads CASSVALRGNQPQHF. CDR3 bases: TGTGCCAGCAGTGTGGCACTTCGGGGCAATCAGCCCCAGCATTTT.

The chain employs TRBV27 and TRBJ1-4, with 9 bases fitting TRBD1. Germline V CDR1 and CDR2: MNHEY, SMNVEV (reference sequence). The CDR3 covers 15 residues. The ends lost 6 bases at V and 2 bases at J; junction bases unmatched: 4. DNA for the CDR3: TGTGCCAGCAGAACAGGGGGCGCGACTAATGAAAAACTGTTTTTT. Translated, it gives CASRTGGATNEKLFF.

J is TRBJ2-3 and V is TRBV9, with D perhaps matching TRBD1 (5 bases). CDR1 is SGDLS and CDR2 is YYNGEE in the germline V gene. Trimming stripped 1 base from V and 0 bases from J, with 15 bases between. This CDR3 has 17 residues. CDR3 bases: TGTGCCAGCAGCGTACCATTTCCAGGGTCTAGCACAGATACGCAGTATTTT. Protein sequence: CASSVPFPGSSTDTQYF.